This T cell receptor (beta chain) is from a study of shared clonotypes between healthy human individuals. Study information: Per-donor plates numbered three CD4 naive, three CD4 memory, two CD8 naive and one CD8 memory.

The ends were cut back, 2 bases at V and 2 bases at J, with 7 bases in the middle. CDR1 is SGHNT and CDR2 is YYREEE in the germline V gene (reference sequence). The CDR3 totals 13 residues. CD45RO-negative, CCR7-positively selected cells formed the naive CD8 fraction, excluding terminally differentiated effector memory CD45RA+ cells. Every donor, a Caucasian adult, lived in Nashville, Tennessee. Libraries were prepared by immunoSEQ multiplex PCR; TCRdb keeps only in-frame clonotypes and omits some of them. Of around 2.1 million clones listed, just over 90% are singletons. The chain has TRBV5-4 and TRBJ1-2; unclear D gene. The specimen sequenced was naive CD8+ T cells from PBMCs. This receptor was taken from a man aged 18 to 30 in good health. Some clones in this sample may be carry-over from other donors' samples. The CDR3 region has the DNA TGTGCCAGCAGCTTTTCGGGGAACTATGGCTACACCTTC. Its protein product is CASSFSGNYGYTF. Full variable domain (missing parts from reference TRBV5-4 and TRBJ1-2): ETGVTQSPTHLIKTRGQQVTLRCSSQSGHNTVSWYQQALGQGPQFIFQYYREEENGRGNFPPRFSGLQFPNYSSELNVNALELDDSALYLCASSFSGNYGYTFGSGTRLTVV.